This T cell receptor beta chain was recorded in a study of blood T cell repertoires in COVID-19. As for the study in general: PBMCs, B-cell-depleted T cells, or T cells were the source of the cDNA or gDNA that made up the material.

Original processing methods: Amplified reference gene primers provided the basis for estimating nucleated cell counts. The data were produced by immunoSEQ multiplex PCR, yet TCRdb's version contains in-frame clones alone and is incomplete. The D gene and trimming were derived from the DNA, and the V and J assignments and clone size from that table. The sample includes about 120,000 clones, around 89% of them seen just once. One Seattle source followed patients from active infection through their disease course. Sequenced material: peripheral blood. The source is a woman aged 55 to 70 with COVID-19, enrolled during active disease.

This CDR3 is CASSVQIEAFF. CDR3 bases: TGTGCCAGCAGCGTACAGATTGAAGCTTTCTTT. The chain carries TRBV7-9 and TRBJ1-1; unclear D gene. CDR3 size: 11 residues. Germline V gives CDR1 SEHNR, CDR2 FQNEAQ (reference sequence). Trimming took off 5 bases at V and 7 bases at J, with 8 bases between the two ends. Full variable domain (rest looked up from reference TRBV7-9 and TRBJ1-1): DTGVSQNPRHKITKRGQNVTFRCDPISEHNRLYWYRQTLGQGPEFLTYFQNEAQLEKSRLLSDRFSAERPKGSFSTLEIQRTEQGDSAMYLCASSVQIEAFFGQGTRLTVV.